This T cell receptor beta chain stems from a study of tumor-infiltrating lymphocytes in primary liver carcinoma. Whole-study context: Surgical resection treated primary liver carcinoma in the patients.

Study-wide findings and caveats: Tumors carried a top-250-clone fraction significantly exceeding that of blood (p = 0.039).

A few counts support this clonotype. The antigen is unknown. A read error may account for a junction end that differs from germline. Unsorted whole blood supplied the blood RNA, and germline DNA was isolated too. With chronic HBV infection, the patients were also treatment-naive. What was collected before surgery was around 4 milliliters of peripheral blood. Looked up from germline, CDR1 is SGHAT and CDR2 is FQNNGV. The CDR3 has 14 residues. TCR beta cDNA was made from 400 to 500 ng total RNA with a constant-region primer. Three nested multiplex PCR rounds, a slightly modified ARM-PCR, produced the libraries for TCR beta. Primers for the first two PCR rounds were TRBV1-TRBV30 forward primers and a C-beta reverse primer (about 11 cycles per round). TCRdb re-analysed the multiplex PCR reads in MiXCR, keeping a single row per CDR3 protein. Among roughly 180,000 distinct CDR3 sequences, about 60% were seen once, and the ten largest hold around three quarters.

The chain recombines TRBV11-2 with TRBJ2-2; the D gene is possibly TRBD2 (6 bases). The source material was peripheral blood. This clonotype originated in a man aged 40-49 years with primary liver carcinoma and hepatitis B virus infection. The CDR3 DNA is TGTGCCAGCAGCTCTTACCCGAACACCGGGGGGCTGTTTTTT. This encodes CASSSYPNTGGLFF.